This note documents a single TCR beta chain sequence. The sample comes from a study of T cell responses to AZD1222 COVID-19 vaccine. The CDR3 loop spans 13 amino acids. The V end was cut by 5 bases, the J end by 0 bases, with 7 bases between. Germline CDR1 is GTSNPN and CDR2 is SVGIG (reference sequence). Produced via immunoSEQ multiplex PCR; TCRdb's table is partial and in-frame only. The sample holds 120,000 or so clones, 85% to 90% seen once. The chain has TRBV30 and TRBJ1-4; D unresolved. The clonotype comes from an adult in good health. The source was peripheral blood, collected on day 0 of AZD1222 vaccination. The CDR3 spells CAWHRATNEKLFF. Written as DNA, the CDR3 is TGTGCCTGGCACCGGGCAACTAATGAAAAACTGTTTTTT.